The source of this T cell receptor beta chain is a study of blood T cell repertoires in COVID-19. Study details: The United States, Italy and Spain provided the acute and convalescent COVID-19 samples. T cells, B-cell-depleted T cells, or PBMCs supplied cDNA or gDNA.

Sequencing was performed with immunoSEQ multiplex PCR; in TCRdb, only in-frame clones are kept and a portion is missing. The data hold 70,000 to 100,000 clones, with roughly 82% observed a single time. The CDR3 contains 14 residues. Germline CDR1 LNHDA, CDR2 SQIVND (reference sequence). V shed 3 bases and J shed 5 bases, with 8 bases lying between them. The sample holds one count of this clone. The sequenced sample was peripheral blood. The receptor comes from a man over 45 with active or convalescent COVID-19. This chain connects TRBV19 to TRBJ1-6, with D perhaps TRBD1 (6 bases). For the CDR3, the DNA is TGTGCCAGTAGTATGGGGGCCGATAATTCACCCCTCCACTTT. Translating it yields CASSMGADNSPLHF.